This section outlines one TCR beta chain sequence together with its context. Its antigen remains unidentified. Assay used: immunoSEQ multiplex PCR; TCRdb lists only in-frame clones, some missing. This table holds almost 3,000 clones, roughly 83% found once. Per germline, CDR1 MDHEN and CDR2 SYDVKM. V lost 1 base and J lost 0; bases outside the gene matches: 9. The CDR3 consists of 18 residues. This sample's time point: inflamed ileum from the surgical specimen. Adults with ileal or ileocolonic Crohn's disease and an indication for resection were eligible. This sample stems from a study of T cell repertoires in ileal Crohn's disease. Findings and caveats of the study: Clonal expansions were more frequent in active smokers than non-smokers at surgery. Clonality above 26.8% at surgery always came with endoscopic recurrence.

The chain uses TRBV28 and TRBJ2-1, with TRBD2 matching 7 bases. Specimen: ileal tissue. The TCR was taken from an adult with Crohn's disease. The CDR3 is CASSLLIREARSYNEQFF. The CDR3 DNA is TGTGCCAGCAGTTTATTAATACGGGAGGCCCGCTCCTACAATGAGCAGTTCTTC.